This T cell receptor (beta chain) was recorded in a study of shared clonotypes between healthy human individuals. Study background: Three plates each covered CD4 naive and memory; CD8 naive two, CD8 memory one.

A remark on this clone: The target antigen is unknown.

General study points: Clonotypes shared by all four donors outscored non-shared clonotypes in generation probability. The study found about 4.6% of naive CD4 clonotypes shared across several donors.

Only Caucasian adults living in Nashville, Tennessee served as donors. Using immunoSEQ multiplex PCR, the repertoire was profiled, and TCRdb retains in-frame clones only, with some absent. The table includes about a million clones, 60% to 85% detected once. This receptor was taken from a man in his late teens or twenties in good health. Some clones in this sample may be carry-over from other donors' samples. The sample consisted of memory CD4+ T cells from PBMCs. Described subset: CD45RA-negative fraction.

The CDR3, as DNA: TGTGCCAGCAGCGGCGGGAACTCCTACGAGCAGTACTTC. Translation: CASSGGNSYEQYF. This chain links TRBV5-4 with TRBJ2-7; D perhaps matches TRBD2 (6 bases). V shed 4 bases and J shed 0 bases, with 8 bases lying between them. Germline loops: CDR1 SGHNT, CDR2 YYREEE (reference sequence). CDR3 length: 13 amino acids.